Sequencing of this T cell receptor (beta chain) was carried out in a study of Ad26.COV2.S vaccination and SARS-CoV-2 variants. About the research overall: Within the COV1001 Ad26.COV2.S trial arm, the donor was enrolled. Ad26.COV2.S given intramuscularly, once or twice 56 days apart.

The treatment here: roughly 20 received Ad26.COV2.S at low or high dose, single or two shots; 5 received placebo; per-sample allocation not given. Repertoires come from day 63 after the first vaccine or placebo injection. Immunization relied on an Ad26 vector, which expressed Wuhan-strain SARS-CoV-2 spike. Assay: immunoSEQ multiplex PCR; the TCRdb copy retains only in-frame clones and omits some. This repertoire shows approximately 480,000 clones, around 85% found once; its top ten account for roughly 13%. Study-wide points: Those who received vaccine or placebo ended up with similar non-spike TCR breadth.

V lost 4 bases and J lost 3; bases outside the gene matches: 5. CDR1 and CDR2 (germline): SEHNR, FQNEAQ (reference sequence). The CDR3 is 15 amino acids. On this clone: Its target is unknown.

The sequence was obtained from a person between 18 and 65 years old who received the Ad26.COV2.S COVID-19 vaccine or a placebo. The chain carries TRBV7-9 and TRBJ1-5, with 8 positions matching TRBD1. The source material was peripheral blood, sampled in a trial of Ad26.COV2.S vaccine versus placebo. Here the CDR3 DNA reads TGTGCCAGCAGCTCAGGGGGACAGGACAATCAGCCCCAGCATTTT. Its protein product is CASSSGGQDNQPQHF.